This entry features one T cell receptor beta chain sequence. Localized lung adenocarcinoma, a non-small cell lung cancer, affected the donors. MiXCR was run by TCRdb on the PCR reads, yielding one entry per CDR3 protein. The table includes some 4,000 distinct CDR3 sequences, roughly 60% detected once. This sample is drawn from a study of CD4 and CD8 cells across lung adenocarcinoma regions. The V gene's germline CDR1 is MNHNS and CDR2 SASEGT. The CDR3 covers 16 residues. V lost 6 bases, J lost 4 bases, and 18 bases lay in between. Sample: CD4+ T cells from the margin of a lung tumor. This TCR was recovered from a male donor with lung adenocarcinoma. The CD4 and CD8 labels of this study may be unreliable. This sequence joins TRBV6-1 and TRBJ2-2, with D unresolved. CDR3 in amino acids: CASRGSKKVATGELFF. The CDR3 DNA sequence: TGTGCCAGCAGGGGTTCTAAGAAGGTCGCCACCGGGGAGCTGTTTTTT.